This entry describes one T cell receptor beta chain. This clonotype was seen at least ten times. It lacks a known antigen. It has no much larger one-base neighbor in the sample; base qualities were not kept. This specimen comes from a study of T cells in Graves' hyperthyroidism and ophthalmopathy (dated by TCRdb to the late 2010s). Context from the whole study: Peripheral blood samples were taken at the time of initial diagnosis, prior to any treatment. The paper reports TCR Vbeta CDR3 sequencing of 140 or so peripheral blood samples: around 45 ophthalmopathy, about 75 hyperthyroidism and around 17 progressor patients. Prospective prediction of ophthalmopathy was tested in an independent validation cohort of fewer than 20 hyperthyroidism patients and 15 to 17 patients who later progressed to ophthalmopathy. A discovery cohort of 95 to 100 patients, roughly 45 with Graves' ophthalmopathy and more than 55 with stable Graves' hyperthyroidism, was used to find distinguishing TCR V-J signatures. After blood sampling, hyperthyroidism patients were treated with methimazole at a starting dose of 30 mg daily, and ophthalmopathy patients were treated with high-dose intravenous methylprednisolone. Thyroid tissue and blood T-cell repertoires from six Graves' hyperthyroidism patients were also compared in the study. The approximately 100 discovery patients were randomly divided into training and test sets at a 7:3 ratio. The paper's findings and limits, for the study overall: In validation, the model predicted progression to ophthalmopathy a median of roughly 6.1 months before onset, with roughly 70% sensitivity and 72.22% specificity. Blood samples also contained most of the expanded thyroid clonotypes (frequency above 0.001), which suggests that blood repertoires may reflect thyroid immune responses. A 13 V-J signature model separated ophthalmopathy from stable hyperthyroidism, with approximately 87% sensitivity and roughly 81% specificity in cross-validation and 80%/75% in testing. No statistical method was used to fix the sample size in advance, and group allocation was not hidden from the investigators.

Its CDR3 holds 15 amino acids, cysteine through phenylalanine. Kept here is only the CDR3 DNA, which spans 45 bases and is read in frame from base 1. The junction shows trimming of 3 bases on V and 1 base on J, plus 12 bases between the germline ends. Stable Graves' hyperthyroidism was defined as the absence of progression to ophthalmopathy over 18 months of follow-up. Hyperthyroidism patients were newly diagnosed, with disease duration under 2 months, and aged 18 to 65 years. Exclusion was applied to patients with uncontrolled infections, other autoimmune diseases, pregnancy or lactation. Diagnoses relied on clinical symptoms, serum thyroxine and TRAb, thyroid ultrasound and orbital computed tomography. PBMCs were isolated from 7.5 to 10 ml of fresh peripheral blood by Ficoll-Paque density gradient centrifugation. Total RNA was extracted with Trizol reagent, and quality was checked on an Agilent 2100 Bioanalyzer.

Amplification of TCR beta CDR3 regions was carried out from RNA transcripts. The TCR CDR3 was subjected to a first round of RT-PCR using the HTBI primer set and the Qiagen OneStep RT-PCR kit. Libraries were constructed in a second round of multiplex PCR, after which size selection and purification were performed. Libraries were sequenced paired-end with 100 bp reads on an Illumina HiSeq2000. Under the source paper's analysis protocol: Raw data were processed with SOAPnuke, discarding reads with adapters, uncalled bases, mean Phred below 15, or no exact constant-primer or identifier match. High-quality paired reads were merged using COPE v1.2.5, and each unique nucleotide sequence was defined as a clonotype. Clonotypes were aligned to IMGT TRBV, TRBD and TRBJ reference segments using MiTCR v1.1. The analysis was restricted to V-J combinations with a frequency above 0.0001, which together covered 99% to 99.2% of the repertoires. A TCS score was defined as the ratio of F50 (clonal expansion) to E x V (chaos), with BLOSUM62-based TCRdist applied between CDR3 peptides within each V-J. Welch's t-statistics and random forest reduced several hundred V-J features to roughly 13, which were used in a naive Bayes classifier (R e1071). TCRdb redid the processing of the public reads, applying fastp at Q25 and MiXCR, and retained in-frame beta chains. Here each entry gathers all rows of one CDR3 protein and keeps the most common genes and DNA. These V and J calls are TCRdb output, not the study's own analysis. Present in this sample are about 690,000 distinct CDR3 sequences, roughly 17% of which were seen just once. The ten biggest clones cover around 15% of the sample.

This receptor was identified in a man aged 45-60 years with Graves' hyperthyroidism. Specimen: blood. The chain is made from TRBV12-3 or TRBV12-4 and TRBJ1-2; a weak D assignment points to TRBD1 (5 bases agree). The base sequence is TGTGCCAGCAGTTTTAGACAGAACCTTAACTATGGCTACACCTTC. Protein translation: CASSFRQNLNYGYTF.